This record concerns one TCR beta chain sequence. Antigen: not known. The record originates from a study of response to subunit inactivated influenza vaccine. This CDR3 is built from 15 residues. Trimming cost V 0 bases and J 1 base, with 12 bases left between them. The germline gives CDR1 DFQATT, CDR2 SNEGSKA (reference sequence). Study findings and constraints: Each seasonal influenza vaccination, the authors suggested, recruits few new T cells.

TCRdb used MiXCR to reprocess the RT-PCR reads, holding one entry per CDR3 protein. This sample has about 780,000 distinct CDR3 sequences, with about 18% found just once. Here the sequenced sample was PBMCs from blood, taken more than 4 days after vaccination. The receptor was derived from a man aged 50 or older who received an inactivated influenza vaccine. The genes are TRBV20-1 and TRBJ2-5, with a weak D call TRBD2 (6 bases). The CDR3 protein is CSARDGGNTQETQYF. The DNA of the CDR3 is TGCAGTGCTAGAGATGGGGGGAATACCCAAGAGACCCAGTACTTC.